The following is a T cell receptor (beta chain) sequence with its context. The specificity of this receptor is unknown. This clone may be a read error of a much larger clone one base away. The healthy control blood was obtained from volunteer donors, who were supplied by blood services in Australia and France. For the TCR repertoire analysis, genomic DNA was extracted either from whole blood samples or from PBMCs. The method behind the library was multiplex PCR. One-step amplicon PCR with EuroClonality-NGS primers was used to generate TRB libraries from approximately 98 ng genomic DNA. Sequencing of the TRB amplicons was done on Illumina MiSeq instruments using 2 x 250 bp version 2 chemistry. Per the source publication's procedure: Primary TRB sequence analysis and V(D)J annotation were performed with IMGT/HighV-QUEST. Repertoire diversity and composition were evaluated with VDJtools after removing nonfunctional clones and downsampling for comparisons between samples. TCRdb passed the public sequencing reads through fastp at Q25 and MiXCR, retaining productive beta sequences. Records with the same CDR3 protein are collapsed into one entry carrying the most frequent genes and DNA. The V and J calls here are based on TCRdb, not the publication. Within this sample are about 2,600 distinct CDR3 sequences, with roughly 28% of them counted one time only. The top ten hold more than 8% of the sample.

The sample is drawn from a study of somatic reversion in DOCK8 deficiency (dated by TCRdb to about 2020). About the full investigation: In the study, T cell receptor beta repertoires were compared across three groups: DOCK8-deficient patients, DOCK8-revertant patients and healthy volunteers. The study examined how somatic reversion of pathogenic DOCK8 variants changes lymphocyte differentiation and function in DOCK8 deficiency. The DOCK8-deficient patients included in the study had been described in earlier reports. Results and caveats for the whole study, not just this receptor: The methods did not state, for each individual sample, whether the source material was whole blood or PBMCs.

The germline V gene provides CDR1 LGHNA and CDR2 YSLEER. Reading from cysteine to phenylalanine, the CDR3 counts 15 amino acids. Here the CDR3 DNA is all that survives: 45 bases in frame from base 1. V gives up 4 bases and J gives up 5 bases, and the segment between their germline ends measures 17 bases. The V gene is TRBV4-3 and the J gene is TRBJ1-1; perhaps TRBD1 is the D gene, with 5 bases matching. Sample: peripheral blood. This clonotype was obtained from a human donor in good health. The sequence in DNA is TGCGCCAGCAGCCGAGAAGGGACCAGAAATACTGAAGCTTTCTTT. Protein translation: CASSREGTRNTEAFF.